The rows below give T cell receptor beta chains drawn from one sample of a study of CD8 T cells in Susac syndrome. From the immunoSEQ multiplex PCR reads, TCRdb called clonotypes with MiXCR, one entry per CDR3 protein. The sample has approximately 150,000 distinct CDR3 sequences, 65% to 90% seen once. Sample: CD8+ T cells from PBMCs. The source of these receptors is a human donor with multiple sclerosis. Both conserved end residues are part of each CDR3. A D gene is named only where the DNA matches it firmly. Some rows have no size entry. The others give once, few or many, or a class for an expanded clone.

CDR3: CSVDITGTSGSKYNEQFF
DNA: TGCAGCGTTGATATAACCGGGACTAGCGGGAGTAAATACAATGAGCAGTTCTTC
J: TRBJ2-1
size: .
V: TRBV29-1
D: TRBD2

CDR3: CATSVGGYSPLHF
DNA: TGTGCCACCTCGGTGGGTGGTTATTCACCCCTCCACTTT
J: TRBJ1-6
size: .
V: TRBV12-3/TRBV12-4
D: .

CDR3: CASVSGIDGEQFF
DNA: TGTGCCAGCGTCAGCGGGATTGATGGTGAGCAGTTCTTC
J: TRBJ2-1
size: .
V: TRBV7-6
D: TRBD2

CDR3: CASSQVPIGTAYNEQFF
DNA: TGCGCCAGCAGCCAAGTACCGATAGGGACAGCCTACAATGAGCAGTTCTTC
J: TRBJ2-1
size: .
V: TRBV4-3
D: TRBD1

CDR3: CASSQDLEDTQYF
DNA: TGCGCCAGCAGCCAAGATCTGGAAGATACGCAGTATTTT
J: TRBJ2-3
size: .
V: TRBV4-1
D: .

CDR3: CATSPSGRRNNEQFF
DNA: TGTGCCACCAGCCCTAGCGGGAGGCGAAACAATGAGCAGTTCTTC
J: TRBJ2-1
size: once
V: TRBV24-1
D: TRBD2

CDR3: CASHDRGNSPLHF
DNA: TGTGCCAGCCACGACAGGGGAAATTCACCCCTCCACTTT
J: TRBJ1-6
size: .
V: TRBV19
D: TRBD1

CDR3: CATKISNQPQHF
DNA: TGTGCCACCAAAATTAGCAATCAGCCCCAGCATTTT
J: TRBJ1-5
size: .
V: TRBV19
D: .

CDR3: CASSLSQESTETHRETTNYGYTF
DNA: TGTGCCAGCAGCCTCTCACAGGAATCGACCGAAACGCACCGTGAAACGACTAACTATGGCTACACCTTC
J: TRBJ1-2
size: .
V: TRBV11-2
D: .

CDR3: CASSMIGAGGRQETQYF
DNA: TGCGCCAGCAGCATGATAGGAGCGGGGGGTCGGCAAGAGACCCAGTACTTC
J: TRBJ2-5
size: .
V: TRBV5-1
D: TRBD2

CDR3: CASSLGLQTSGATYEQYF
DNA: TGTGCCAGCAGCTTGGGGCTACAGACTAGCGGGGCTACCTACGAGCAGTACTTC
J: TRBJ2-7
size: .
V: TRBV13
D: TRBD2

CDR3: CASIRDSTNEKLFF
DNA: TGTGCCAGCATTAGGGACAGCACTAATGAAAAACTGTTTTTT
J: TRBJ1-4
size: .
V: TRBV2
D: TRBD1

CDR3: CASSPTSEITNYGYTF
DNA: TGTGCCAGCAGCCCCACCAGTGAGATTACTAACTATGGCTACACCTTC
J: TRBJ1-2
size: .
V: TRBV7-9
D: .

CDR3: CASSYSTGVEKLFF
DNA: TGTGCCAGCAGTTACTCCACAGGGGTGGAAAAACTGTTTTTT
J: TRBJ1-4
size: .
V: TRBV6-2/TRBV6-3
D: TRBD1

CDR3: CASSIPLAGGYEQYF
DNA: TGTGCCAGTAGTATACCCCTAGCGGGGGGCTACGAGCAGTACTTC
J: TRBJ2-7
size: once
V: TRBV19
D: TRBD2

CDR3: CSDLEKREGLSYNEQFF
DNA: TGCAGCGACCTCGAGAAGCGGGAGGGTTTGTCCTACAATGAGCAGTTCTTC
J: TRBJ2-1
size: .
V: TRBV29-1
D: TRBD2

CDR3: CAIRETSGSTDTQYF
DNA: TGTGCCATCAGAGAGACTAGCGGTAGCACAGATACGCAGTATTTT
J: TRBJ2-3
size: .
V: TRBV10-3
D: TRBD2

CDR3: CASSLVPGNQETQYF
DNA: TGTGCCAGCAGCTTAGTTCCGGGGAACCAAGAGACCCAGTACTTC
J: TRBJ2-5
size: .
V: TRBV11-2
D: .

CDR3: CASSQGSGREQYF
DNA: TGCGCCAGCAGCCAAGGGTCAGGGAGGGAGCAGTACTTC
J: TRBJ2-7
size: .
V: TRBV4-1
D: .

CDR3: CAWSAGQGYIRYTF
DNA: TGTGCCTGGAGTGCCGGACAGGGCTATATACGCTACACCTTC
J: TRBJ1-2
size: .
V: TRBV30
D: TRBD1

CDR3: CASSLGGEHSDEQFF
DNA: TGTGCCAGCAGCTTAGGGGGGGAGCATAGCGATGAGCAGTTCTTC
J: TRBJ2-1
size: .
V: TRBV7-8
D: .

CDR3: CASSPRPWVEQYF
DNA: TGTGCCAGCAGTCCTCGGCCTTGGGTCGAGCAGTACTTC
J: TRBJ2-7
size: .
V: TRBV28
D: .

CDR3: CASSLPLLAGAPIIIAGELFF
DNA: TGTGCCAGCAGCTTACCCCTTCTAGCGGGGGCCCCCATTATCATTGCCGGGGAGCTGTTTTTT
J: TRBJ2-2
size: .
V: TRBV7-6
D: TRBD2

CDR3: CASSSPTPGFYGYTF
DNA: TGTGCCAGCAGCAGCCCCACCCCCGGGTTCTATGGCTACACCTTC
J: TRBJ1-2
size: once
V: TRBV28
D: .

CDR3: CASSPGGATYEQYF
DNA: TGTGCCAGCAGCCCCGGGGGGGCAACCTACGAGCAGTACTTC
J: TRBJ2-7
size: .
V: TRBV9
D: TRBD2

CDR3: CASSTDGAGGYTF
DNA: TGTGCCAGCAGTACGGACGGGGCGGGCGGCTACACCTTC
J: TRBJ1-2
size: few
V: TRBV6-6
D: .

CDR3: CSVSGSSMGYTF
DNA: TGCAGCGTGTCAGGGTCTTCGATGGGCTACACCTTC
J: TRBJ1-2
size: .
V: TRBV29-1
D: .

CDR3: CASSPGTGGATDTQYF
DNA: TGCGCCAGCAGCCCAGGGACAGGGGGCGCGACAGATACGCAGTATTTT
J: TRBJ2-3
size: .
V: TRBV5-1
D: TRBD1

CDR3: CARSSLDREAFF
DNA: TGTGCCCGTAGTAGCCTCGACAGAGAAGCTTTCTTT
J: TRBJ1-1
size: .
V: TRBV19
D: .

CDR3: CASSGGLAGGNEQFF
DNA: TGTGCCAGCAGCGGGGGACTAGCGGGAGGAAATGAGCAGTTCTTC
J: TRBJ2-1
size: .
V: TRBV9
D: TRBD2

CDR3: CASSLERETRNSPLHF
DNA: TGTGCCAGCAGCTTAGAAAGAGAAACGCGAAATTCACCCCTCCACTTT
J: TRBJ1-6
size: .
V: TRBV7-9
D: .

CDR3: CASSYSFWGNNTEAFF
DNA: TGTGCCAGCAGTTACTCCTTTTGGGGAAACAACACTGAAGCTTTCTTT
J: TRBJ1-1
size: few
V: TRBV6-5
D: .

CDR3: CASSSSGGPTGELFF
DNA: TGTGCCAGCAGTTCGTCAGGGGGCCCCACCGGGGAGCTGTTTTTT
J: TRBJ2-2
size: .
V: TRBV27
D: TRBD1

CDR3: CASNQGMSNQPQHF
DNA: TGTGCCAGTAATCAGGGGATGAGCAATCAGCCCCAGCATTTT
J: TRBJ1-5
size: .
V: TRBV19
D: .

CDR3: CASSLAWTGAETQYF
DNA: TGTGCTAGCAGCTTAGCTTGGACAGGGGCAGAGACCCAGTACTTC
J: TRBJ2-5
size: .
V: TRBV7-7
D: TRBD1

CDR3: CASSLVGGLNEQYF
DNA: TGTGCCAGCAGCTTAGTCGGGGGACTAAACGAGCAGTACTTC
J: TRBJ2-7
size: .
V: TRBV7-9
D: TRBD2

CDR3: CASSSQGIRGYTF
DNA: TGTGCCAGCAGCTCCCAGGGGATTAGAGGCTACACCTTC
J: TRBJ1-2
size: .
V: TRBV11-1
D: .

CDR3: CSAIPLIEGSREAFF
DNA: TGCAGTGCTATCCCCCTCATTGAGGGCTCCCGGGAAGCTTTCTTT
J: TRBJ1-1
size: .
V: TRBV20-1
D: .

CDR3: CASSQESEQYF
DNA: TGTGCCAGCAGCCAAGAGTCCGAGCAGTACTTC
J: TRBJ2-7
size: few
V: TRBV4-2
D: .

CDR3: CASSGTGESSPLHF
DNA: TGTGCCAGCAGTGGGACAGGGGAATCTTCACCCCTCCACTTT
J: TRBJ1-6
size: .
V: TRBV6-5
D: TRBD1

CDR3: CASSSPGSETQYF
DNA: TGTGCCAGCAGCTCCCCGGGGTCAGAGACCCAGTACTTC
J: TRBJ2-5
size: .
V: TRBV7-9
D: .

CDR3: CASSEGTDTQYF
DNA: TGTGCCAGCTCCGAGGGCACAGATACGCAGTATTTT
J: TRBJ2-3
size: .
V: TRBV18
D: .

CDR3: CASSRNRDRSYSNQPQHF
DNA: TGTGCCAGCAGCCGGAATAGGGACAGGAGCTATAGCAATCAGCCCCAGCATTTT
J: TRBJ1-5
size: .
V: TRBV5-6
D: TRBD1

CDR3: CASSEPPGLPTVYGYTF
DNA: TGTGCCAGCAGTGAACCCCCGGGACTGCCCACCGTCTATGGCTACACCTTC
J: TRBJ1-2
size: once
V: TRBV6-1
D: .

CDR3: CADLGLAGLKNTGELFF
DNA: TGCGCGGACTTGGGACTAGCGGGGTTAAAAAACACCGGGGAGCTGTTTTTT
J: TRBJ2-2
size: .
V: TRBV23-1
D: TRBD2

CDR3: CASSLDSAYGYTF
DNA: TGTGCCAGCAGCTTAGATTCGGCCTATGGCTACACCTTC
J: TRBJ1-2
size: .
V: TRBV11-3
D: .

CDR3: CASREGPSGNTIYF
DNA: TGTGCCAGCAGAGAGGGCCCTTCTGGAAACACCATATATTTT
J: TRBJ1-3
size: .
V: TRBV3-1
D: .